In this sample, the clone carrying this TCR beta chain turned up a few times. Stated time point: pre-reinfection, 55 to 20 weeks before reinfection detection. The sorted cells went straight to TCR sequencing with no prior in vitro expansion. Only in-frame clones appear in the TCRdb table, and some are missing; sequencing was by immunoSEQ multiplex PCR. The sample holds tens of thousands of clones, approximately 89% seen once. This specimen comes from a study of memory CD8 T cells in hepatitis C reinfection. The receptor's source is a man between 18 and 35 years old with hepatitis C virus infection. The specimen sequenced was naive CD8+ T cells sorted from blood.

CDR3: CASSYSSTLEQYV. As DNA, the CDR3 is TGTGCCAGCAGTTACTCATCAACGTTGGAGCAGTACGTC. The chain couples TRBV6-6 to TRBJ2-7; D is unclear. CDR1 and CDR2 from the germline V gene are MNHNY and SVGAGI (reference sequence). This CDR3 is 13 amino acids long. Trimming removed 0 bases from V and 7 bases from J, with 10 bases in between.